This record concerns one T cell receptor (beta chain) sequence. In its sample, this clone was seen a few times. Its binding antigen is unknown. Base qualities are not at hand, and no much larger clone is one base apart. The data were taken from a study of cytomegalovirus exposure and HLA in healthy donors (TCRdb year 2017). General notes on the study: An earlier analysis of 550 to 700 of the donors reported approximately 270 Gb of sequence data and some 100 million unique TCR beta sequences from about 200 million T cells. Around 320 gigabases of sequencing data and 78 million or so unique TCR sequences were included in an early release covering several hundred HLA-typed donors. The genetic ancestry cluster associated with self-reported Caucasian donors included about four fifths of the roughly 400 genotyped donors. The study was designed to test whether signatures of past pathogen exposure could be identified by cataloging public T cell receptors. Using immunosequencing, the study profiled T cell repertoires from fewer than 700 subjects and related those repertoires to cytomegalovirus serostatus. In addition to the first cohort of 500 to 850 subjects, a separate validation cohort of about 120 different subjects was used. High-throughput TCR immunosequencing, statistical association of individual TCRs with disease status, and machine learning were combined to predict cytomegalovirus infection status. A later analysis re-examined previously published TCR beta repertoires from more than 600 donors and added high-resolution HLA genotyping to investigate patterns of TCR occurrence. In the later analysis, no new phenotypic data were used to find candidate immune exposures; instead, reliance was placed on TCR beta sequences and their occurrence across donors. To decide whether each TCR beta V gene segment behaved as functional or pseudogenic, an earlier analysis of approximately 620 of the donors relied on high-throughput TCR beta sequencing. Donor age, sex, ethnicity and CMV serostatus were compiled together with the repertoire data. A later genetic analysis took genome-wide SNP genotypes for about three fifths of the roughly 670 donors and used that subset as a discovery cohort. All discovery cohort repertoires had been generated using a single sequencing platform. HLA typing included class I and class II loci at four-digit resolution. The number of typed donors differed by locus: roughly 620-640 for A, B, C, DRB1 and DQB1; 500 to 550 for DQA1; 606 for DPA1; and approximately 450 for DPB1. Because of strong linkage in the cohort, a handful of DR-DQ haplotypes were treated as single units for association and clustering. Among under 450 genotyped donors of the cohort, an average of approximately 240,000 unique TCR beta nucleotide sequences were sequenced per donor, around 20% of them non-productive.

From V the trimming removes 9 bases and from J it removes 6 bases, while the gene matches leave 8 bases of the junction unaccounted for. CDR1 and CDR2, per the germline V gene, are MDHEN and SYDVKM. The CDR3 goes from the cysteine to the phenylalanine over 13 residues. Just CDR3 DNA is preserved here, 39 bases in frame from base 1. In total, over 600 healthy bone marrow donors made up the cohort. All cohort members were sampled while nominally healthy, although unrecorded immune exposures were likely present. The donor tested CMV seronegative, placing the donor among the 350 or so seronegative members of the cohort. A peripheral blood sample was provided by each donor, and peripheral blood mononuclear cells were used for TCR beta sequencing. The Qiagen DNeasy Blood Extraction Kit was used to extract genomic DNA from the blood cell samples. On the study overall, not on this receptor specifically: In vitro tests confirmed that three of the cytomegalovirus-associated TCR beta chains recognize cytomegalovirus antigens. A cluster of highly shared sequence variants was judged likely to represent a technical artifact of the sequencing pipeline. According to a later analysis, TCR association rates differed among HLA loci, with DRB1 alleles showing the most associated TCRs and HLA-C alleles showing the fewest. It was suggested by the authors that the approach could potentially be generalized to other disease states and immunological phenotypes. An association between a missense DCLRE1C variant and V-gene and J-gene trimming of TCR beta chains was found in a later genetic analysis and replicated in an independent cohort. Because counts were too low, approximately 15 rarely observed V segments, including chromosome 9 orphons, were excluded from the earlier analysis of some 590 of the donors. At a false discovery rate of 0.05, a later analysis linked under 20,000 TCR beta sequences to specific HLA alleles. A further reported finding was that TCR beta sequences accurately predicted the HLA-A and HLA-B alleles for most subjects in the first cohort. Across donors, most TCR sequences were observed very rarely, whereas some public TCRs were present in many individuals. Correlated functional status among segregating V segments might reflect linkage disequilibrium, but an unknown experimental factor could not be ruled out. Strong co-occurrence of HLA alleles, especially DR and DQ, made assigning TCR associations to individual alleles difficult. Some IMGT-functional V segments, including TRBV6-2 and TRBV6-3, could not be distinguished by the 87-base-pair reads and were therefore excluded. A later genetic analysis reported fewer N-insertions in productive TCRs among donors in an Asian-associated ancestry cluster than the approximately 670-donor mean. In a later analysis, HLA-associated TCR beta chains were found to be more clonally expanded and to have lower generation probabilities than equally common non-associated chains. Several of the top co-occurrence clusters appeared to be linked to parvovirus B19, influenza, CMV and Epstein-Barr virus, according to a later analysis. For the cohort, immune exposure information was limited to CMV serostatus. This cohort had only TCR beta chains sequenced, and the lack of alpha or paired-chain data limited which features could be detected. The study gave a list of around 170 TCR beta chains associated with cytomegalovirus. The classifier was reported to diagnose cytomegalovirus status with high specificity and sensitivity in both the original and validation cohorts. Because HLA typing was unavailable for some donors at each locus, only the typed subset was used in association tests. The presence/absence analyses assumed that sequencing depth was roughly uniform across donors, and that assumption may not be true. In an earlier analysis of 500 to 650 of the donors, most TCR beta V segments appeared in productive rearrangements about 90% or about 30% of the time, broadly matching IMGT annotations. In a later analysis, most CMV-associated TCR beta chains were found to appear HLA-restricted, with HLA associations seemingly driven largely by CMV exposure.

The receptor library was made with the immunoSEQ multiplex PCR assay. For the multiplex PCR, a mixture combining 60 forward primers for TCR Vbeta segments and 13 reverse primers for TCR Jbeta segments was used. Amplification of the CDR3 region of rearranged TCR beta genes was performed with a multiplex PCR assay on genomic DNA. The amplified TCR beta libraries were sequenced on the Illumina HiSeq System as 87-base-pair reads. Per the source publication's procedure: Across the roughly 640 repertoires, a later analysis counted tens of millions of unique TCR beta chains, some 11 million of which were shared by at least two donors. To remove PCR and sequencing errors, raw reads were error-corrected and collapsed into unique sequences using a nearest-neighbor algorithm that merged closely related sequences. CDR3 sequences were aligned to IMGT reference sequences to assign V, D and J gene segments. For a sequence to be retained, at least a six-nucleotide match to both a V gene segment and a J gene segment was required. Rearrangements were called productive when the CDR3 lacked stop codons and stayed in frame with V and J; all others were non-productive. Following IMGT convention, CDR3 was defined as the stretch from the second conserved V-encoded cysteine up to the conserved J-encoded phenylalanine. The earlier analysis of about 530 of the donors excluded any sequence lacking an unambiguous match to a single V gene segment. An earlier analysis of 587 of the donors classified V segments as functional when productive rearrangements were above 56.7% and as segregating when the standard deviation between donors was above 5%. A statistical classification framework was developed to diagnose cytomegalovirus status using the catalog of TCR beta chain sequences. In a later analysis, V and J genes were assigned by comparing TCR nucleotide sequences against IMGT/GENE-DB human TR gene sequences. A later analysis assigned CDR3 sequences and most-parsimonious VDJ recombination scenarios with the TCRdist pipeline. In a later analysis, every TCR beta chain was defined by the combination of its CDR3 amino acid sequence and its V-gene family, and reads without a unique V-gene family were dropped. As a way to deal with suspected cross-contamination and a sequencing artifact, a later analysis dropped hundreds of nucleotide sequences that were highly shared and had low generation probability. In a later analysis, a clonal expansion index was calculated for each public chain from normalized within-repertoire ranks of inferred template counts. A later analysis computed generation probabilities with a VDJ recombination model fitted to out-of-frame rearrangements, and checked the results against IGoR. Hypergeometric tests were used in a later analysis to score TCR-TCR, TCR-HLA and TCR-CMV co-occurrence, with a repertoire-size bias correction applied to the TCR pairs. A later analysis estimated false discovery rates by permuting HLA or CMV assignments 20 times. In a later analysis, co-occurring TCRs were grouped with DBSCAN, and TCRdist sequence similarity was added when clustering was performed within HLA-allele-positive subsets. Co-occurrence clustering excluded repertoires with fewer than 30,000 or more than 120,000 public chains, plus five with anomalous nucleotide sharing. TCRdb provides this immuneACCESS table in a form limited to in-frame rearrangements. Some clones are lacking; in checked studies, under half of them reflect an unresolved V gene, and why the rest are absent is not known. That table supplies the V and J calls and clone size; D and trimming were determined from the DNA. The sample table shows 160,000 or so clones, and 65% to 85% are seen once. The ten most abundant clones make up around 2.4% of the sample.

Specimen: PBMCs. The receptor's source is a man in his 60s in good health and CMV-seronegative. The sequence links TRBV28 to TRBJ2-1; a stretch of 7 junction bases matches TRBD2. CDR3 region: CASLGGSTNEQFF. The bases are TGTGCCAGTCTTGGCGGGAGTACCAATGAGCAGTTCTTC. The entire variable domain, with the stretches around the CDR3 drawn from the reference TRBV28 and TRBJ2-1 proteins, is DVKVTQSSRYLVKRTGEKVFLECVQDMDHENMFWYRQDPGLGLRLIYFSYDVKMKEKGDIPEGYSVSREKKERFSLILESASTNQTSMYLCASLGGSTNEQFFGPGTRLTVL.